This entry describes one T cell receptor (beta chain). The CDR3 contains 16 residues. The V gene's germline CDR1 is MNHEY and CDR2 SMNVEV (reference sequence). Trimming took 8 bases from V and 5 from J; bases not matched to a gene: 16. The source of the sample is a study of T cell changes during pregnancy in multiple sclerosis. The data were produced by immunoSEQ multiplex PCR, yet TCRdb's version contains in-frame clones alone and is incomplete. This sample has about 100,000 clones; about 94% occur once, and the top ten carry roughly 1%. The chain uses TRBV27 and TRBJ1-2; 8 bases map to TRBD1. The sample consisted of peripheral blood, taken before pregnancy. This receptor was obtained from a female donor with multiple sclerosis, enrolled in a pregnancy study. Written as DNA, the CDR3 is TGTGCCAGCGCCCGTGGAGGACAGGGAGTTAGGTATGGCTACACCTTC. Amino acid sequence: CASARGGQGVRYGYTF.